This TCR beta chain originates from a study of cytomegalovirus exposure and HLA in healthy donors. Germline-derived CDR1 and CDR2 are SGHTA and FQGNSA. The ends lost 1 base at V and 14 bases at J; junction bases unmatched: 7. CDR3 length: 13 amino acids. Researchers ran the PCR with 60 Vbeta and 13 Jbeta primers. TCRdb keeps only in-frame clones here, not all; method: immunoSEQ multiplex PCR. In the table there are 90,000 to 100,000 clones, less than 85% of which are singletons. This receptor was taken from a male donor in good health and CMV-seronegative. The chain joins TRBV7-2 to TRBJ2-3; TRBD2 matches at 9 bases. The sample was PBMCs. Here the CDR3 reads CASSLGGTSSAYF. The DNA for the CDR3 is TGTGCCAGCAGCTTAGGGGGGACTAGCTCTGCGTATTTT.